This T cell receptor (beta chain) was sequenced in a study of blood T cell repertoires in COVID-19 (dated by TCRdb to about 2020). About the full investigation: The collaborator samples originated in the United States, Italy and Spain and spanned the acute and convalescent phases of COVID-19. The repertoires were released in a freely available public database intended as a resource for research on the immune response to SARS-CoV-2. The samples were drawn from two sources: the first 160 participants of the ongoing ImmuneRACE study, and 950 to 1,500 subjects contributed by 6 global collaborators. The sample metadata nearly always contained a de-identified subject ID, COVID-19 status, age in years and sex. The material from the prospective study consisted of cDNA or gDNA derived from T cells, B-cell-depleted T cells, or PBMCs. The dataset comprised deeply sampled blood TCRbeta repertoires from subjects exposed to, actively infected with, or recovered from COVID-19. Where available, HLA class I and class II types were obtained from metadata supplied by the sample provider rather than from assay-based typing. The paper as a whole reports these results and caveats: How much clinical and demographic metadata was included differed by source and by participant, and the metadata was provided uncurated.

V is trimmed back by 8 bases and J by 1 base, and the junction contains 5 bases that no gene match accounts for. Reading the germline V gene (reference sequence) gives CDR1 MNHEY and CDR2 SMNVEV. From its cysteine to its phenylalanine, the CDR3 spans 15 amino acids. The entry retains the CDR3 DNA only, 45 bases that are in frame from base 1. Comment on this clone: What antigen it recognizes has not been identified. No much larger clonotype is one base removed from it; base qualities were not supplied.

One collaborating source in Seattle enrolled patients during active infection and followed them longitudinally through the course of disease. Collaborating institutions collected whole blood in K2EDTA tubes following their own protocols. Collaborator samples were shipped for TCRbeta analysis as frozen whole blood, isolated PBMCs, or DNA extracted from either sample type. TCRbeta CDR3 regions were amplified from genomic DNA using the immunoSEQ Assay, a bias-controlled multiplex PCR. The published analysis was carried out like this. The number of nucleated cells in each sample was estimated from the amplification of reference gene primers within the assay. To quantify the absolute abundance of each unique TCRbeta CDR3 rearrangement, sequence reads were collapsed and filtered. For each sample, productive Simpson clonality was calculated as the square root of Simpson's diversity index over productive rearrangements. TCRdb carries this immuneACCESS record with in-frame sequences only. Its versions omit some clonotypes, under half of them owing to an unresolved V gene in the studies checked, with the rest unexplained. V and J calls plus clone size are reproduced from that table; the DNA served to infer D and trimming. In this sample the table shows hundreds of thousands of clones, approximately 85% of which occur a single time. 5% to 6.5% of the sample is held by the ten biggest clonotypes.

The specimen was peripheral blood. The chain couples TRBV27 to TRBJ2-3, with 11 bases in between that match TRBD2. The receptor comes from a man aged 45-60 years with COVID-19, enrolled during active disease. CDR3 reads: CASAQGLAGTDTQYF. The DNA reads TGTGCCAGCGCTCAGGGACTAGCGGGCACAGATACGCAGTATTTT.